Listed below are T cell receptor beta chains from one sample, sequenced in a study of cytomegalovirus exposure and HLA in healthy donors. TCRdb keeps only in-frame clones here, not all; method: immunoSEQ multiplex PCR. This sample has about 150,000 clones; 74% occur once, and the top ten carry 2.1%. Specimen: PBMCs. Receptors originate from a young man in good health and CMV-seronegative. CDR3s include the opening cysteine and the closing phenylalanine or tryptophan. A D gene is named only where the DNA matches it firmly. Size is stated for part of the rows, as once, few or many counts, or as a class when the clone is expanded.

j_call v_call clone_size d_call cdr3_nt cdr3_aa
TRBJ2-7 TRBV19 - - TGTGCCAGTACCCTGGGCGGAGGAATGACCTACGAGCAGTACTTC CASTLGGGMTYEQYF
TRBJ2-5 TRBV7-6 few TRBD2 TGTGCCAGCAGCTCGAAAGCGGGGGACCAAGAGACCCAGTACTTC CASSSKAGDQETQYF
TRBJ1-3 TRBV7-8 - - TGTGCCAGCACCGAATACATCTCTGGAAACACCATATATTTT CASTEYISGNTIYF
TRBJ2-1 TRBV7-9 - TRBD1 TGTGCCAGCAGCTCGGACAGGGGGAATGAGCAGTTCTTC CASSSDRGNEQFF
TRBJ2-7 TRBV10-3 few TRBD2 TGTGCCATCGGGGCGGGGGAAGTCGTAAATTCCTACGAGCAGTACTTC CAIGAGEVVNSYEQYF
TRBJ2-7 TRBV6-5 - TRBD1 TGTGCCAGCCACCGGACAGGGGGAAACGAGCAGTACTTC CASHRTGGNEQYF
TRBJ2-4 TRBV7-2 - TRBD1 TGTGCCAGCAGCTCACGGACAGGGGTAGGAAACATTCAGTACTTC CASSSRTGVGNIQYF
TRBJ1-1 TRBV6-4 few TRBD1 TGTGCCAGCAGTCGGACAGGCTACACTGAAGCTTTCTTT CASSRTGYTEAFF
TRBJ1-2 TRBV5-8 - - TGTGCCAGCAGAACCAGGGGAAGCTATGGCTACACCTTC CASRTRGSYGYTF
TRBJ1-5 TRBV4-3 - TRBD1 TGCGCCAGCAGCCACCTGGACAGGGCGTCCCAGCATTTT CASSHLDRASQHF
TRBJ2-7 TRBV5-1 few - TGCGCCAGCAGCTTGGCTCACTCCTCCTACGAGCAGTACTTC CASSLAHSSYEQYF
TRBJ2-1 TRBV6-4 - TRBD1 TGTGCCAGCAGTGATGGGACAGGGGGCGATGAGCAGTTCTTC CASSDGTGGDEQFF
TRBJ2-1 TRBV15 few TRBD1 TGTGCCACCAGCAGGGAGCGACAGGGGAACTACAATGAGCAGTTCTTC CATSRERQGNYNEQFF
TRBJ2-7 TRBV27 - - TGTGCCAGCAGTTTATACCCAGGGGGGGAGCAGTACTTC CASSLYPGGEQYF
TRBJ2-3 TRBV5-1 - TRBD2 TGCGCCAGCAGCTTGGTACTAGCGGGAAGCACAGATACGCAGTATTTT CASSLVLAGSTDTQYF
TRBJ2-7 TRBV10-3 - TRBD1 TGTGCCATCAGTGCCCTCTTGACAGGGAATGTCCACGAGCAGTACTTC CAISALLTGNVHEQYF
TRBJ1-5 TRBV15 - TRBD1 TGTGCCACCAGCAGGGACAGGTCTAGCAATCAGCCCCAGAATTTT CATSRDRSSNQPQNF
TRBJ1-1 TRBV5-6 few TRBD1 TGTGCCAGCAGCATATCCGGGACAGGCTCCACTGAAGCTTTCTTT CASSISGTGSTEAFF
TRBJ2-1 TRBV29-1 few TRBD2 TGCAGCGTTAAGCGGGGGGGCCGTAATGAGCAGTTCTTC CSVKRGGRNEQFF
TRBJ1-2 TRBV29-1 - - TGCAGCGTTGAAGGGGATCAGGGGAACTATGGCTACACCTTC CSVEGDQGNYGYTF
TRBJ2-3 TRBV28 few TRBD2 TGTGCCATATGCCCATCTACTAGCGGGGGGGCCTATGGAGATACGCAGTATTTT CAICPSTSGGAYGDTQYF
TRBJ2-1 TRBV7-9 few TRBD1 TGTGCCAGCAGCTCCAATCCAGGGGGATCCTACAATGAGCAGTTCTTC CASSSNPGGSYNEQFF
TRBJ2-7 TRBV7-6 - TRBD2 TGTGCCAGCAGCGCTGGGACTAGCGGGGGTGGTGAGCAGTACTTC CASSAGTSGGGEQYF
TRBJ2-5 TRBV6-6 - TRBD2 TGTGCCAGCAGTTACTCGGGTAGCGGGGGGCGGGAGACCCAGTACTTC CASSYSGSGGRETQYF
TRBJ1-6 TRBV6-5 - - TGTGCCAGCAGTTCCCTCGGGGGACTGGGAAATTCACCCCTCCACTTT CASSSLGGLGNSPLHF
TRBJ2-7 TRBV5-6 - TRBD1 TGTGCCAGCAGCTTAGGGACAGGGCGTTACGAGCAGTACTTC CASSLGTGRYEQYF
TRBJ1-1 TRBV28 - TRBD1 TGTGCCAGCAGGACAGGGGATCTGAACACTGAAGCTTTCTTT CASRTGDLNTEAFF
TRBJ1-6 TRBV28 - TRBD1 TGTGCCAGCAGTTTACAACAGGGGGCAACCTATAATTCACCCCTCCACTTT CASSLQQGATYNSPLHF